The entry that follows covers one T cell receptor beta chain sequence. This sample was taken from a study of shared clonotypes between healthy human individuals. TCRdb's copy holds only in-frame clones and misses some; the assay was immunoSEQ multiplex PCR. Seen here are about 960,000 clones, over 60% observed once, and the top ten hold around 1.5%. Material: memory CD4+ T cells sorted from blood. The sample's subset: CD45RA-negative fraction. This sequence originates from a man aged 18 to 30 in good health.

CDR3 DNA sequence: TGTGCCAGCAGCTCAGGACAGGGAATAGTATGGGCCGGGGAGCTGTTTTTT. Translation gives CASSSGQGIVWAGELFF. The chain links TRBV21-1 to TRBJ2-2; TRBD1 is taken as the D call from the table, unchecked against the DNA. TRBV21-1 is marked as a pseudogene. The CDR3 length is 17 residues.